The 23 T cell receptor beta chains given below trace back to one sample, sequenced in a study of blood T cells in healthy people across ages. A sample-barcoded 5' primer and a J-beta primer mix were used in a second PCR of roughly 7 to 11 cycles. One entry per CDR3 protein, called by TCRdb with MiXCR from the 5' RACE reads. The sample lists roughly 800,000 distinct CDR3 sequences; more than 45% were seen once. Sequencing was carried out using blood. These receptor sequences come from a man between 25 and 39 years old in good health.

V gene TRBV20-1 combines with J gene TRBJ2-7; D uncertain. There are 13 residues in the CDR3. CDR1 and CDR2 from the germline V gene are DFQATT and SNEGSKA (reference sequence). V was shortened by 4 bases and J by 2 bases, with 12 bases between the two germline ends. The CDR3 loop reads CSAMVPATYEQYF. CDR3 nucleotides: TGCAGTGCTATGGTGCCCGCAACCTACGAGCAGTACTTC.

This clonotype was recorded a few times. The chain links TRBV4-2 to TRBJ2-3, with D possibly TRBD2 on 5 matching bases. Germline CDR1 reads LGHNA; CDR2 reads YNFKEQ. Deletions cut 3 bases from V and 14 bases from J, with 18 bases between. This CDR3 has 13 amino acids. CDR3 DNA: TGTGCCAGCAGCCACGAGGACTCTCCGAAAACGTATTTT. Translated: CASSHEDSPKTYF.

This clonotype occurred a few times. The rearrangement links TRBV20-1 to TRBJ2-7; TRBD2 agrees at 9 bases. Germline V gene lookup returns CDR1 DFQATT and CDR2 SNEGSKA (reference sequence). The CDR3 loop spans 14 amino acids. Trimming removed 1 base from V and 4 bases from J; junction bases left unmatched: 5. This CDR3 is CSARVAGVLYEQYF. Written as DNA, the CDR3 is TGCAGTGCTAGAGTAGCGGGAGTGCTATACGAGCAGTACTTC.

Details on this clonotype: One end of the junction fails to match germline, which may point to a read error. This chain links TRBV18 with TRBJ2-5; D is ambiguous. Germline-derived CDR1 and CDR2 are KGHSH and LQKENI. The CDR3 contains 12 residues. Here the CDR3 DNA reads TGTGCCAGCGCACCATACGAAGAGACCCAGTACTTC. Its translation: CASAPYEETQYF.

This clonotype was counted a few times. This chain uses TRBV11-2 with TRBJ2-3; 8 bases agree with TRBD2. Germline-derived CDR1 and CDR2 are SGHAT and FQNNGV. The CDR3 has 15 residues. Trimming cost V 4 bases and J 4 bases; bases outside gene matches: 7. CDR3 in amino acids: CASSSLAGWADTQYF. In DNA form, the CDR3 reads TGTGCCAGCAGCTCGCTAGCGGGCTGGGCAGATACGCAGTATTTT.

The gene calls are TRBV5-1 and TRBJ2-1, with 11 bases matching TRBD2. Germline V gene data show CDR1 as SGHRS and CDR2 as YFSETQ. This CDR3 has 15 residues. The junction had 7 bases not matched to a gene; V was cut back by 4 bases and J by 7 bases. The CDR3 sequence is CASSVGLAGQNEQFF. The DNA for the CDR3 is TGCGCCAGCAGCGTAGGACTAGCGGGCCAGAATGAGCAGTTCTTC.

Only one count was recorded for this clonotype. The chain uses TRBV5-3 and TRBJ2-1; no firm D call. TRBV5-3 is designated an ORF whose function remains uncertain. Trimming left V 4 bases short and J 9 bases short, with 11 bases between. The CDR3 is 12 amino acids. The CDR3 nucleotides are TGTGCCAGAAGCGGCTCGCGCGGTGAGCAGTTCTTC. Translation: CARSGSRGEQFF.

This clonotype was observed a few times. The chain uses TRBV27 and TRBJ2-1; D tentatively reads TRBD1 or TRBD2 (5 bases each). Trimming took off 8 bases at V and 10 bases at J, with 18 bases between the two ends. The CDR3 loop spans 13 amino acids. Germline assignment: CDR1 MNHEY and CDR2 SMNVEV (reference sequence). In nucleotides, the CDR3 is TGTGCCAGCCGTGGCTCGGGGAGACAGGAGCAGTTCTTC. This translates into CASRGSGRQEQFF.

This chain joins TRBV5-1 and TRBJ2-1; D is unclear. This CDR3 comprises 13 residues. The germline V gene has CDR1 SGHRS and CDR2 YFSETQ. Between the trimmed V and J ends, which lost 7 bases and 4 bases, there was a span of 12 bases. In DNA, the CDR3 is TGCGCCAGCGCCTCGAGGAGTTACAATGAGCAGTTCTTC. Residues: CASASRSYNEQFF.

Only a few counts were recorded for this clonotype. The rearrangement links TRBV5-1 to TRBJ2-5; D remains unclear. From germline, CDR1 is SGHRS and CDR2 YFSETQ. The CDR3 sequence is 16 residues long. The ends were cut back, 4 bases at V and 11 bases at J, with 27 bases in the middle. The CDR3 here is CASSPGRVQGSKEQYF. CDR3 coding DNA: TGCGCCAGCAGCCCAGGACGGGTACAAGGATCTAAAGAGCAGTACTTC.

The V call is TRBV4-3, the J call TRBJ2-4; D call uncertain. This CDR3 spans 13 amino acids. V was shortened by 4 bases and J by 8 bases, with 12 bases between the two germline ends. Germline CDR1 and CDR2: LGHNA and YSLEER. CDR3 DNA: TGCGCCAGCAGCCCACTCGTGGGTGACATTCAGTACTTC. This sequence encodes CASSPLVGDIQYF.

V usage is TRBV6-5 and J usage is TRBJ1-2; weak D call: TRBD1 (6 bases). This CDR3 contains 18 residues. Trimming removed 5 bases from V and 4 bases from J, with 26 bases in between. Germline V gene sequence: CDR1 MNHEY, CDR2 SVGAGI. CDR3 DNA: TGTGCCAGCAGTCACACTTCCTTCCCGGGACAAACGTTCTATGGCTACACCTTC. This encodes CASSHTSFPGQTFYGYTF.

About this clonotype: A junction boundary mismatches the germline segment, possibly from a read error. The genes are TRBV20-1 and TRBJ2-3; 12 nucleotides match TRBD2. The CDR3 is 16 amino acids. Per the germline V gene, CDR1 is DFQATT and CDR2 is SNEGSKA (reference sequence). The chain's CDR3 is CSALPQTSGSTDTQYF. The CDR3 DNA sequence: TGCAGTGCTCTCCCACAGACTAGCGGGAGCACGGATACGCAGTATTTT.

V usage is TRBV7-8 and J usage is TRBJ2-7; no clear D. V was cut by 5 bases and J by 4 bases, with 9 bases left in between. This CDR3 has 12 amino acids. The germline V gene encodes CDR1 SGHVS and CDR2 FQNEAQ. Here the CDR3 DNA reads TGTGCCAGCAGCGACCATCATTACGAGCAGTACTTC. Translated, it gives CASSDHHYEQYF.

V and J are TRBV12-3 or TRBV12-4 and TRBJ2-3, with D perhaps TRBD2 (6 bases). Trimming shortened V by 5 bases and J by 5 bases, and 14 bases separated the two germline ends. This CDR3 has 14 amino acids. The CDR3 DNA reads as TGTGCCAGCAGTCCCACGGGGAGGAAAGATACGCAGTATTTT. It encodes CASSPTGRKDTQYF.

The rearrangement joins TRBV7-2 to TRBJ2-3; TRBD1 or TRBD2 may be the D gene (7 bases each). The CDR3 runs to 16 residues. Germline V gene data show CDR1 as SGHTA and CDR2 as FQGNSA. V was pared by 5 bases and J by 5 bases, with 20 bases between. DNA for the CDR3: TGTGCCAGCAGCCCAAAGGGCAGGGGGGGTATAGATACGCAGTATTTT. Protein: CASSPKGRGGIDTQYF.

The J gene is TRBJ1-1, the V gene TRBV25-1; D unclear. The CDR3 has 13 amino acids. Germline CDR1 reads MGHDK; CDR2 reads SYGVNS. V lost 11 bases to trimming and J lost 4 bases, with 17 bases between them. Here the CDR3 reads CASIGRIGTEAFF. Written as DNA, the CDR3 is TGTGCCTCTATAGGGAGGATAGGCACTGAAGCTTTCTTT.

CDR3 sequence reads: CSAESSGGANEQFF. The CDR3 DNA reads TGCAGTGCAGAAAGCTCAGGCGGGGCCAATGAGCAGTTCTTC. The V call is TRBV20-1, the J call TRBJ2-1; maybe TRBD2 (6 bases). The germline V gene has CDR1 DFQATT and CDR2 SNEGSKA (reference sequence). The CDR3 spans 14 residues. Trimming shortened V by 6 bases and J by 6 bases, and 18 bases separated the two germline ends.

This clonotype was seen more than once but under ten times. V usage is TRBV27 and J usage is TRBJ2-3, with 7 bases matching TRBD2. Per germline, CDR1 MNHEY and CDR2 SMNVEV (reference sequence). J was trimmed by 10 bases and V by 3 bases; bases with no gene match: 10. This CDR3 contains 14 residues. The chain's CDR3 is CASSLIARETPQYF. CDR3 DNA sequence: TGTGCCAGCAGTTTGATTGCGCGGGAGACACCGCAGTATTTT.

The chain combines TRBV10-3 with TRBJ2-7, with 11 nucleotides matching TRBD1. This CDR3 is built from 15 residues. The trim removed 8 bases at V and 2 bases at J, leaving 8 bases unmatched. Germline V gene lookup returns CDR1 ENHRY and CDR2 SYGVKD. The DNA of the CDR3 is TGTGCCATCGGATTAGGACAGGGGGCTGCCTACGAGCAGTACTTC. The encoded protein is CAIGLGQGAAYEQYF.

This clonotype appeared a few times. This chain joins TRBV4-2 and TRBJ2-1; tentatively, D is TRBD1 (6 bases). The DNA matches TRBJ2-7 better at its end, which makes the J call doubtful. The CDR3 consists of 12 residues. Germline values: CDR1 LGHNA, CDR2 YNFKEQ. CDR3 nucleotide sequence: TGTGCCAGCAGCCAAACAGACAGGGAGCAGTACTTC. As protein: CASSQTDREQYF.

The V gene is TRBV2, the J gene TRBJ2-4; a possible D gene is TRBD2 (5 bases). The J call may not be correct, given that the DNA end is closer to TRBJ2-7. The germline CDR1 and CDR2 sequences are SNHLY and FYNNEI. There are 13 residues in the CDR3. The CDR3 region has the DNA TGTGCCACCAGATCGGACTCGACCTACGAGCAGTACTTC. Its protein is CATRSDSTYEQYF.

The chain carries TRBV11-2 and TRBJ2-5; either TRBD1 or TRBD2 may supply D (5 bases each). Germline CDR1 reads SGHAT; CDR2 reads FQNNGV. CDR3 length: 13 residues. V lost 5 bases and J 11 bases, leaving 18 bases between the germline ends. This chain's CDR3 is CASSPGTMWEQYF. CDR3 nucleotide sequence: TGTGCCAGCAGCCCCGGGACCATGTGGGAGCAGTACTTC. The full variable domain, rest sourced from reference TRBV11-2 and TRBJ2-5, is EAGVAQSPRYKIIEKRQSVAFWCNPISGHATLYWYQQILGQGPKLLIQFQNNGVVDDSQLPKDRFSAERLKGVDSTLKIQPAKLEDSAVYLCASSPGTMWEQYFGPGTRLLVL.